This section outlines one TCR beta chain sequence together with its context. This record belongs to a study of control samples from healthy donors and cancer patients. The CDR3 runs 16 residues. Germline V lookup: CDR1 SGHRS, CDR2 YFSETQ. J gave up 4 bases and V 3 bases, and 5 bases lay outside the gene matches. The protocol was immunoSEQ multiplex PCR, while the TCRdb copy is restricted to in-frame clones and leaves out a portion. The data hold 140,000 to 150,000 clones, with under 95% observed a single time. The V call is TRBV5-1, the J call TRBJ2-5, with TRBD2 identical over 14 bases. This TCR derives from a man between 18 and 29 years old in good health. Sequencing was done on a sample of blood. CDR3 sequence reads: CASSSGTSGRGETQYF. In nucleotides, the CDR3 is TGCGCCAGCAGCTCCGGGACTAGCGGGAGAGGAGAGACCCAGTACTTC.